This TCR beta chain was found in a study of cytomegalovirus exposure and HLA in healthy donors. V lost 5 bases and J 0 bases, leaving 5 bases between the germline ends. CDR1 is MGHRA, CDR2 YSYEKL, per germline. The length of the CDR3 is 13 residues. Primers: 60 Vbeta forward and 13 Jbeta reverse. Authors' methods: Roughly 12 million of tens of millions of unique TCR beta chains were shared, per a later count. Libraries were prepared by immunoSEQ multiplex PCR; TCRdb keeps only in-frame clonotypes and omits some of them. From that table come the V and J calls and clone size; the DNA was used to work out D and trimming. The data show about 140,000 clones, around 77% seen once. Study findings and constraints: Using the classifier, cytomegalovirus status was reportedly diagnosed with high specificity and sensitivity. The likely explanation for a cluster of highly shared sequence variants was sequencing artifact.

This clone was observed a handful of times. What it binds is unknown. This chain links TRBV4-1 with TRBJ2-1; the D is unclear. This receptor was taken from a woman between 45 and 65 years old in good health and CMV-seronegative. Sequences were obtained from PBMCs. DNA of the CDR3: TGCGCCAGCAGCATGAGCTCCTACAATGAGCAGTTCTTC. Translation gives CASSMSSYNEQFF.